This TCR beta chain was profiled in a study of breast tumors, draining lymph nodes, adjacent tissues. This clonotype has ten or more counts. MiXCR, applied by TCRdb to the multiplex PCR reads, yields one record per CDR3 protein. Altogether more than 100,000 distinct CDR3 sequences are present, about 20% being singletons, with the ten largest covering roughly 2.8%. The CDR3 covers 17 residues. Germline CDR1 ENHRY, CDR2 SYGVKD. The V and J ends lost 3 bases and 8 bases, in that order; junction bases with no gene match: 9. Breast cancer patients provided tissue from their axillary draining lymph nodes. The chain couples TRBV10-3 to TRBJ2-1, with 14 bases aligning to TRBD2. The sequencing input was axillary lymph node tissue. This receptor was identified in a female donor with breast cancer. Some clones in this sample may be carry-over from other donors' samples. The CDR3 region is CAISDLGLAGGVDEQFF. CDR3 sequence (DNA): TGTGCCATCAGTGACCTAGGACTAGCGGGAGGTGTCGATGAGCAGTTCTTC.